These 27 T cell receptor beta chains were sequenced from one sample in a study of T cell clones after liver transplantation (dated by TCRdb to the late 2010s). Receptor amplification or capture employed the immunoSEQ multiplex PCR assay. The immuneACCESS repertoire file appears here via TCRdb, limited to in-frame rearrangements. These files lack a portion of the clones; in checked studies, under half of the deficit traces to unresolved V genes, and the cause of the others is not known. The sample data list roughly 100,000 clones, and approximately 78% of these were observed just once. The ten largest clonotypes hold 0.8% to 1% of the sample. In light of the paper, this sample's time point label describes: pre-transplant. Sequences were derived from CD4+ T cells from blood, sampled before liver transplant. Receptors originate from a human donor who received a liver transplant.

The chain combines TRBV5-5 with TRBJ2-2; 9 bases fit TRBD1. The CDR3 sequence is 15 residues long. The germline V gene encodes CDR1 SGHKS and CDR2 YYEKEE (reference sequence). The V gene end was trimmed by 2 bases and the J gene end by 4 bases; junction bases not matched to a gene: 3. The CDR3 reads CASSLQGASTGELFF. In DNA, the CDR3 is TGTGCCAGCAGCTTACAGGGGGCGAGCACCGGGGAGCTGTTTTTT. Full variable domain (rest looked up from reference TRBV5-5 and TRBJ2-2): DAGVTQSPTHLIKTRGQQVTLRCSPISGHKSVSWYQQVLGQGPQFIFQYYEKEERGRGNFPDRFSARQFPNYSSELNVNALLLGDSALYLCASSLQGASTGELFFGEGSRLTVL.

The table lists this clone with a count of one. The genes are TRBV7-9 and TRBJ1-5; 10 bases align to TRBD1. This CDR3 contains 14 residues. V lost 6 bases and J lost 4; bases outside the gene matches: 3. CDR1 and CDR2 from the germline V gene are SEHNR and FQNEAQ (reference sequence). In nucleotides, the CDR3 is TGTGCCAGCAGTCCGGGACAGGGGAATCAGCCCCAGCATTTT. Translating it yields CASSPGQGNQPQHF.

CDR3 sequence (DNA): TGTGCCAGCCGACGGGCCGATAATGAAAAACTGTTTTTT. It specifies CASRRADNEKLFF. The chain uses TRBV27 and TRBJ1-4; D remains unclear. Trimming left V 8 bases short and J 4 bases short, with 11 bases between. Germline loops: CDR1 MNHEY, CDR2 SMNVEV (reference sequence). The CDR3 is 13 residues long.

This sequence joins TRBV5-1 and TRBJ1-4, with unresolved D. V was pared by 6 bases and J by 6 bases, with 15 bases between. This CDR3 spans 14 amino acids. The germline gives CDR1 SGHRS, CDR2 YFSETQ. Here the CDR3 DNA reads TGCGCCAGCACCCTCTCGATCACCGATGAAAAACTGTTTTTT. It specifies CASTLSITDEKLFF. The whole variable domain, filled in from reference TRBV5-1 and TRBJ1-4, reads KAGVTQTPRYLIKTRGQQVTLSCSPISGHRSVSWYQQTPGQGLQFLFEYFSETQRNKGNFPGRFSGRQFSNSRSEMNVSTLELGDSALYLCASTLSITDEKLFFGSGTQLSVL.

The chain recombines TRBV7-2 with TRBJ2-3; the match to TRBD1 covers 9 bases. V lost 5 bases and J lost 4; bases outside the gene matches: 4. Germline V lookup: CDR1 SGHTA, CDR2 FQGNSA. The CDR3 loop spans 14 amino acids. The CDR3 DNA sequence: TGTGCCAGCAGCCCGGGACAGGGCTCAGATACGCAGTATTTT. This codes for CASSPGQGSDTQYF.

The chain uses TRBV4-1 and TRBJ2-3; D is undetermined. This CDR3 is 15 amino acids long. V lost 1 base to trimming and J lost 0 bases, with 8 bases between them. CDR1 MGHRA and CDR2 YSYEKL come from the germline V gene. The CDR3 coding sequence is TGCGCCAGCAGCCAAGGTGACTCTAGCACAGATACGCAGTATTTT. This codes for CASSQGDSSTDTQYF.

This clone showed up just a few times. The chain couples TRBV20-1 to TRBJ1-1; tentative D call: TRBD1 (6 bases). Germline V gene lookup returns CDR1 DFQATT and CDR2 SNEGSKA (reference sequence). This CDR3 has 11 amino acids. V was pared by 3 bases and J by 6 bases, with 8 bases between. CDR3 DNA: TGCAGTGCTAGTGGGGGGCCTGAAGCTTTCTTT. Translated: CSASGGPEAFF.

V usage is TRBV4-1 and J usage is TRBJ2-5; D is undetermined. The CDR3 spans 16 residues. Germline CDR1 and CDR2: MGHRA and YSYEKL. V was clipped by 1 base and J by 2 bases, with 14 bases between them. CDR3 bases: TGCGCCAGCAGCCAAGCCCCCCGTTGGGAACAAGAGACCCAGTACTTC. Amino acids: CASSQAPRWEQETQYF.

This sequence joins TRBV5-1 and TRBJ2-7; the D gene is possibly TRBD1 (5 bases). Per the germline V gene, CDR1 is SGHRS and CDR2 is YFSETQ. V was trimmed by 1 base and J by 6 bases, leaving 14 bases between them. The CDR3 has 14 residues. The CDR3 coding sequence is TGCGCCAGCAGCTTGTTCCAGGGTCAGGTCGAGCAGTACTTC. Translated: CASSLFQGQVEQYF.

A single count supports this clone. The rearrangement joins TRBV9 to TRBJ2-5, with D perhaps assigned TRBD1 or TRBD2 (5 bases each). V lost 4 bases to trimming and J lost 4 bases, with 14 bases between them. There are 14 residues in the CDR3. From germline, CDR1 is SGDLS and CDR2 YYNGEE. CDR3 amino acids: CASSPRRERETQYF. Written as DNA, the CDR3 is TGTGCCAGCAGCCCCCGCAGGGAGCGAGAGACCCAGTACTTC.

The rearrangement links TRBV9 to TRBJ2-2; D might be TRBD2 (6 bases). The CDR3 has 18 amino acids. V lost 7 bases to trimming and J lost 5 bases, with 27 bases between them. The germline V gene encodes CDR1 SGDLS and CDR2 YYNGEE. The CDR3 coding sequence is TGTGCCAGCGCGGACCGAGGGATTGCGGGAAGGAGGACCGGGGAGCTGTTTTTT. It translates to CASADRGIAGRRTGELFF.

The chain joins TRBV6-6 to TRBJ1-2, with 10 nucleotides matching TRBD1. From germline, CDR1 is MNHNY and CDR2 SVGAGI (reference sequence). CDR3 size: 15 residues. Trimming cost V 4 bases and J 5 bases; bases outside gene matches: 7. The CDR3, as DNA: TGTGCCAGCAGTTTTGACAGGGGGCGCAGGTATGGCTACACCTTC. Translating it yields CASSFDRGRRYGYTF.

DNA of the CDR3: TGTGCCAGTAGTATTTCTAGCGGGGGAAACATTCAGTACTTC. Translating gives CASSISSGGNIQYF. The chain joins TRBV19 to TRBJ2-4, with 10 bases matching TRBD2. Trimming removed 3 bases from V and 6 bases from J; junction bases left unmatched: 2. The CDR3 is 14 amino acids. CDR1 is LNHDA and CDR2 is SQIVND in the germline V gene (reference sequence).

The rearrangement joins TRBV9 to TRBJ2-5; the D call may be TRBD1 or TRBD2 (5 bases each). V lost 3 bases to trimming and J lost 5 bases, with 17 bases between them. CDR3 length equals 15 residues. Germline V gene lookup returns CDR1 SGDLS and CDR2 YYNGEE. The CDR3: CASSEDTLGIETQYF. CDR3 bases: TGTGCCAGCAGCGAGGACACACTAGGCATTGAGACCCAGTACTTC.

This chain's CDR3 is CASSSPGLAATLYEQYF. CDR3 in DNA: TGTGCCAGCAGCTCCCCGGGACTAGCGGCTACCCTCTACGAGCAGTACTTC. The rearrangement links TRBV7-2 to TRBJ2-7; 11 nucleotides agree with TRBD2. Germline CDR1 is SGHTA and CDR2 is FQGNSA. V lost 4 bases and J lost 3; bases outside the gene matches: 11. This CDR3 is 17 amino acids long.

This clone came up a few times. The V call is TRBV6-1, the J call TRBJ2-1; 10 nucleotides match TRBD2. The germline V gene encodes CDR1 MNHNS and CDR2 SASEGT. The length of the CDR3 is 14 residues. Unmatched junction bases numbered 3, after V lost 7 bases and J lost 3 bases. Written as DNA, the CDR3 is TGTGCCAGCACCACTAGCGGGGTCTACAATGAGCAGTTCTTC. It is translated as CASTTSGVYNEQFF.

The chain combines TRBV18 with TRBJ1-2, with D unclear. CDR1 and CDR2 (germline): KGHSH, LQKENI. This CDR3 has 14 amino acids. The germline V and J ends were trimmed by 2 bases and 6 bases, with 13 bases remaining between them. The CDR3 sequence: CASSPIQQVHGYTF. DNA of the CDR3: TGTGCCAGCTCACCAATTCAGCAGGTCCATGGCTACACCTTC.

The chain has TRBV4-2 and TRBJ2-2; the D gene could be TRBD1 or TRBD2 (5 bases each). Trimming cost V 0 bases and J 0 bases, with 11 bases left between them. There are 17 residues in the CDR3. CDR1 and CDR2 from the germline V gene are LGHNA and YNFKEQ. This CDR3 is CASSQDSRGANTGELFF. CDR3 DNA: TGTGCCAGCAGCCAAGATAGTAGGGGAGCGAACACCGGGGAGCTGTTTTTT.

This rearrangement joins TRBV29-1 to TRBJ2-3; TRBD1 matches at 10 bases. V lost 6 bases and J lost 1; bases outside the gene matches: 4. CDR1 SQVTM and CDR2 ANQGSEA come from the germline V gene. The CDR3 covers 14 residues. The CDR3 coding sequence is TGCAGCGTCGGGACAGGGGATGGCACAGATACGCAGTATTTT. Amino acids: CSVGTGDGTDTQYF.

This chain joins TRBV7-2 and TRBJ2-1, with a weak D call TRBD2 (7 bases). Germline loops: CDR1 SGHTA, CDR2 FQGNSA. The CDR3 contains 15 residues. V lost 4 bases to trimming and J lost 4 bases, with 14 bases between them. This chain's CDR3 is CASSSGRGGYNEQFF. CDR3 DNA sequence: TGTGCCAGCAGCTCAGGCAGGGGAGGGTACAATGAGCAGTTCTTC.

This chain uses TRBV2 with TRBJ2-1; the D gene is possibly TRBD1 (5 bases). Germline V gene lookup returns CDR1 SNHLY and CDR2 FYNNEI. The V end was cut by 7 bases, the J end by 8 bases, with 18 bases between. CDR3 length: 14 residues. Here the CDR3 DNA reads TGTGCCAGCACCCGAAGGGGCGGCCAGGATGAGCAGTTCTTC. Translating it yields CASTRRGGQDEQFF.

This rearrangement joins TRBV19 to TRBJ2-1, with TRBD2 identical over 10 bases. Germline trimming cut 9 bases from V and 9 bases from J; bases unmatched to any gene: 11. CDR1 and CDR2 from the germline V gene are LNHDA and SQIVND (reference sequence). CDR3 size: 14 residues. CDR3 DNA sequence: TGTGCCAGCAGGTCTAGCGGGAGTTCCGGTGAGCAGTTCTTC. Translating gives CASRSSGSSGEQFF.

The chain joins TRBV9 to TRBJ1-4; D is unclear. The germline gives CDR1 SGDLS, CDR2 YYNGEE. The V gene lost 5 bases and the J gene lost 5 bases, with 19 bases spanning the gap. The CDR3 has 16 amino acids. The CDR3 DNA reads TGTGCCAGCAGTAGGGCACCAACCGGACTAAATGAAAAACTGTTTTTT. It is translated as CASSRAPTGLNEKLFF.

The chain employs TRBV5-8 and TRBJ1-2, with D perhaps TRBD1 (6 bases). Germline loops: CDR1 SGHTS, CDR2 YDEGEE. Trimming stripped 0 bases from V and 7 bases from J, with 13 bases between. This CDR3 region has 14 residues. CDR3 DNA: TGTGCCAGCAGCTTGGGACAGGTCCGAGTTGGCTACACCTTC. Translated: CASSLGQVRVGYTF.

The rearrangement joins TRBV5-1 to TRBJ2-5; maybe TRBD2 (5 bases). The CDR3 extends over 16 amino acids. V lost 0 bases, J lost 2 bases, and 14 bases lay in between. The germline gives CDR1 SGHRS, CDR2 YFSETQ. The CDR3 loop is CASSLDPLTGQETQYF. The CDR3 region has the DNA TGCGCCAGCAGCTTGGACCCCCTGACGGGACAAGAGACCCAGTACTTC. Combining the CDR3 with reference TRBV5-1 and TRBJ2-5 gives the whole variable domain KAGVTQTPRYLIKTRGQQVTLSCSPISGHRSVSWYQQTPGQGLQFLFEYFSETQRNKGNFPGRFSGRQFSNSRSEMNVSTLELGDSALYLCASSLDPLTGQETQYFGPGTRLLVL.

This chain links TRBV27 with TRBJ2-5, with TRBD1 identical over 12 bases. Losses at the gene ends were 0 bases for V and 5 bases for J; bases not matched to a gene: 4. From germline, CDR1 is MNHEY and CDR2 SMNVEV (reference sequence). This CDR3 contains 16 residues. The CDR3 is CASSLSGGTGGETQYF. CDR3 sequence (DNA): TGTGCCAGCAGTTTATCAGGGGGGACAGGGGGCGAGACCCAGTACTTC.

This chain joins TRBV28 and TRBJ2-2; D call uncertain. Germline assignment: CDR1 MDHEN and CDR2 SYDVKM. Trimming took off 5 bases at V and 0 bases at J, with 10 bases between the two ends. This CDR3 spans 15 amino acids. The CDR3 loop reads CASSLGPPNTGELFF. The CDR3 DNA is TGTGCCAGCAGTCTCGGGCCTCCGAACACCGGGGAGCTGTTTTTT. Using reference TRBV28 and TRBJ2-2 for the parts outside the CDR3, the full variable domain is DVKVTQSSRYLVKRTGEKVFLECVQDMDHENMFWYRQDPGLGLRLIYFSYDVKMKEKGDIPEGYSVSREKKERFSLILESASTNQTSMYLCASSLGPPNTGELFFGEGSRLTVL.